The clone carrying this T cell receptor beta chain has only one observation. This sample is drawn from a study of T cell changes during pregnancy in multiple sclerosis. There are 12 residues in the CDR3. Germline-derived CDR1 and CDR2 are MNHEY and SMNVEV (reference sequence). V was clipped by 6 bases and J by 7 bases, with 13 bases between them. The data were produced by immunoSEQ multiplex PCR, yet TCRdb's version contains in-frame clones alone and is incomplete. The sample has 35,000 to 45,000 clones, roughly nine tenths seen once. V is TRBV27 and J is TRBJ2-7; D not certain. This material consisted of CD8+ T cells from peripheral blood mononuclear cells, taken before pregnancy. The clonotype originates from a female donor with multiple sclerosis, enrolled in a pregnancy study. CDR3 sequence: CASRANLWEQYF. As DNA, the CDR3 is TGTGCCAGCAGAGCGAATTTATGGGAGCAGTACTTC.